The 25 T cell receptor beta chains given below trace back to one sample, sequenced in a study of beta chain features in type 1 diabetes. Isolated RNA was reverse transcribed in full, so expressed TCRB transcripts were sequenced. Some clones are missing from TCRdb's copy, which holds only in-frame ones; the method was immunoSEQ multiplex PCR. The sample comprises 300,000 to 350,000 clones, 20% of which are singletons, and under 0.055% rests with the top ten. Source material: naive CD4+ T cells from blood. These receptors were taken from a woman between 18 and 29 years old in good health.

This clone was counted a few times. This chain uses TRBV29-1 with TRBJ2-3; D remains unclear. The CDR3 sequence is 14 residues long. Trimming took off 0 bases at V and 3 bases at J, with 10 bases between the two ends. Germline V CDR1 and CDR2: SQVTM, ANQGSEA. The CDR3 DNA follows: TGCAGCGTTGAAGAGCGGCCGAATACAGATACGCAGTATTTT. Translating it yields CSVEERPNTDTQYF.

The chain employs TRBV4-1 and TRBJ2-3; no definite D call. Trimming pared 1 base from V and 2 bases from J, leaving 16 bases between. Germline V CDR1 and CDR2: MGHRA, YSYEKL. This CDR3 has 17 residues. In DNA, the CDR3 is TGCGCCAGCAGCCAAGGGAGACTTGGATTTAACACAGATACGCAGTATTTT. Amino acid sequence: CASSQGRLGFNTDTQYF.

The chain is built from TRBV30 and TRBJ1-5; no reliable D call. CDR3 length: 13 residues. CDR1 and CDR2 from the germline V gene are GTSNPN and SVGIG (reference sequence). Trimming cost V 2 bases and J 4 bases, with 9 bases left between them. The CDR3 here is CAWSNTINQPQHF. The CDR3 region has the DNA TGTGCCTGGAGTAATACAATAAATCAGCCCCAGCATTTT.

This clone turned up a few times. Here the CDR3 DNA reads TGTGCCAGCAGACCCAGTAGCGGGAGACACAATGAGCAGTTCTTC. It translates to CASRPSSGRHNEQFF. This rearrangement joins TRBV27 to TRBJ2-1; 9 positions agree with TRBD2. J lost 5 bases, V lost 6 bases, and 8 bases had no gene match. The CDR3 contains 15 residues. Germline V gene sequence: CDR1 MNHEY, CDR2 SMNVEV (reference sequence).

Comments on this clone: The same CDR3 is also encoded by other DNA sequences in this sample. The V call is TRBV30, the J call TRBJ2-7; D gene ambiguous. In germline, CDR1 is GTSNPN, CDR2 SVGIG (reference sequence). There are 12 residues in the CDR3. Trimming left V 3 bases short and J 1 base short, with 7 bases between. DNA of the CDR3: TGTGCCTGGAGCGGTGGTTCCTACGAGCAGTACTTC. Amino acids: CAWSGGSYEQYF.

The V call is TRBV5-6, the J call TRBJ2-7, with D perhaps matching TRBD1 (6 bases). The V end was cut by 0 bases, the J end by 2 bases, with 9 bases between. This CDR3 is built from 14 residues. Germline assignment: CDR1 SGHDT and CDR2 YYEEEE. The CDR3 DNA reads TGTGCCAGCAGCTTGGAGGGGGTGGCCTACGAGCAGTACTTC. It is translated as CASSLEGVAYEQYF.

Only a few counts were recorded for this clone. The chain joins TRBV4-1 to TRBJ2-4; tentatively, D is TRBD2 (6 bases). Germline CDR1 and CDR2: MGHRA and YSYEKL. The CDR3 consists of 14 residues. V was cut by 6 bases and J by 0 bases, with 9 bases left in between. This chain's CDR3 is CASRDSGAKNIQYF. As DNA, the CDR3 is TGCGCCAGCAGGGATAGCGGAGCCAAAAACATTCAGTACTTC.

This clone turned up a few times. The rearrangement uses TRBV4-1 and TRBJ2-5; unclear D gene. This CDR3 spans 15 amino acids. The V gene lost 3 bases and the J gene lost 0 bases, with 11 bases spanning the gap. Germline values: CDR1 MGHRA, CDR2 YSYEKL. CDR3 amino acids: CASSQNYLYQETQYF. DNA of the CDR3: TGCGCCAGCAGCCAGAACTACCTGTACCAAGAGACCCAGTACTTC.

The chain uses TRBV5-1 and TRBJ2-7; 11 bases are shared with TRBD1. The length of the CDR3 is 13 residues. Germline trimming cut 3 bases from V and 7 bases from J; bases unmatched to any gene: 3. Germline values: CDR1 SGHRS, CDR2 YFSETQ. CDR3 amino acids: CASSYGTGGEQYF. The CDR3, as DNA: TGCGCCAGCAGCTACGGGACAGGGGGTGAGCAGTACTTC.

The sample holds a few counts of this clone. The V and J genes are TRBV29-1 and TRBJ1-6; TRBD1 agrees at 11 bases. The germline gives CDR1 SQVTM, CDR2 ANQGSEA. The ends lost 8 bases at V and 10 bases at J; junction bases unmatched: 7. The CDR3 has 13 residues. The DNA of the CDR3 is TGCAGCATAGGGACAGGGGGAAGATCACCCCTCCACTTT. It translates to CSIGTGGRSPLHF.

V usage is TRBV6-5 and J usage is TRBJ2-6; D remains unclear. Germline values: CDR1 MNHEY, CDR2 SVGAGI. V dropped 7 bases and J dropped 0 bases, with 7 bases sitting between them. This CDR3 contains 14 residues. Here the CDR3 reads CASMEFSGANVLTF. CDR3 DNA sequence: TGTGCCAGCATGGAGTTCTCTGGGGCCAACGTCCTGACTTTC.

This clone was seen only a few times. In the same sample, other DNA sequences code for this CDR3. The chain links TRBV30 to TRBJ1-5, with TRBD1 as a possible D gene (6 bases). The CDR3 spans 15 residues. The V and J ends lost 0 bases and 3 bases respectively, with 12 bases between them. Germline V CDR1 and CDR2: GTSNPN, SVGIG (reference sequence). The DNA for the CDR3 is TGTGCCTGGAGTGTAGGCGGGGGCGCCAATCAGCCCCAGCATTTT. It is translated as CAWSVGGGANQPQHF.

This clone was counted between two and nine times. The chain employs TRBV5-1 and TRBJ1-2, with 9 bases lining up with TRBD1. Trimming removed 6 bases from V and 3 bases from J; junction bases left unmatched: 9. The length of the CDR3 is 15 residues. Germline values: CDR1 SGHRS, CDR2 YFSETQ. The chain's CDR3 is CASNPWTGEHYGYTF. Written as DNA, the CDR3 is TGCGCCAGCAATCCTTGGACAGGGGAACACTATGGCTACACCTTC.

This clone was counted a few times. The chain uses TRBV5-1 and TRBJ2-7, with 8 bases that match TRBD1. The ends lost 1 base at V and 2 bases at J; junction bases unmatched: 5. This CDR3 has 15 amino acids. Germline values: CDR1 SGHRS, CDR2 YFSETQ. This CDR3 reads CASSLSQGAAYEQYF. The CDR3, as DNA: TGCGCCAGCAGCTTGTCTCAGGGGGCGGCCTACGAGCAGTACTTC.

This clone has just a few counts. Other DNA sequences from this sample encode an identical CDR3 as well. The rearrangement links TRBV5-1 to TRBJ2-7; 10 bases line up with TRBD2. The CDR3 runs 15 residues. Trimming cost V 3 bases and J 1 base; bases outside gene matches: 4. Germline CDR1 and CDR2: SGHRS and YFSETQ. CDR3 amino acids: CASSSGLAVSYEQYF. The DNA for the CDR3 is TGCGCCAGCAGCTCCGGACTAGCGGTTTCCTACGAGCAGTACTTC.

This clone was picked up a small number of times. The V and J genes are TRBV10-3 and TRBJ2-7, with TRBD1 matching 7 bases. The trim removed 2 bases at V and 5 bases at J, leaving 3 bases unmatched. The germline V gene has CDR1 ENHRY and CDR2 SYGVKD. The CDR3 loop spans 13 amino acids. This chain's CDR3 is CAISETGVHEQYF. CDR3 DNA sequence: TGTGCCATCAGTGAGACAGGGGTGCACGAGCAGTACTTC.

Note on this clone: Other DNA sequences in this sample translate to the same CDR3. The rearrangement links TRBV7-2 to TRBJ1-1; 7 bases match TRBD1. Per the germline V gene, CDR1 is SGHTA and CDR2 is FQGNSA. Trimming at V came to 4 bases and at J to 6 bases, leaving 2 bases not matched to a gene. The CDR3 loop spans 12 amino acids. CDR3 sequence (DNA): TGTGCCAGCAGCTCCCAGGGGGCTGAAGCTTTCTTT. This gives the protein CASSSQGAEAFF. Filled out from reference TRBV7-2 and TRBJ1-1, the complete variable domain reads GAGVSQSPSNKVTEKGKDVELRCDPISGHTALYWYRQSLGQGLEFLIYFQGNSAPDKSGLPSDRFSAERTGGSVSTLTIQRTQQEDSAVYLCASSSQGAEAFFGQGTRLTVV.

This clone came up a few times. The rearrangement joins TRBV5-4 to TRBJ2-1; possibly TRBD2 for D (6 bases). Germline V gene lookup returns CDR1 SGHNT and CDR2 YYREEE (reference sequence). The CDR3 extends over 14 amino acids. V was trimmed by 1 base and J by 6 bases, leaving 11 bases between them. This CDR3 is CASSLRLERNEQFF. The CDR3 nucleotides read TGTGCCAGCAGCTTGCGACTAGAGCGCAATGAGCAGTTCTTC.

This clone was observed a handful of times. This rearrangement joins TRBV29-1 to TRBJ2-7, with a tentative D call TRBD1 (5 bases). Looked up from germline, CDR1 is SQVTM and CDR2 is ANQGSEA. The CDR3 is 13 residues long. The V end was cut by 1 base, the J end by 7 bases, with 14 bases between. The CDR3: CSVEVTQGGEQYF. The CDR3 coding sequence is TGCAGCGTTGAAGTCACCCAGGGTGGGGAGCAGTACTTC.

A few counts support this clone. DNA for the CDR3: TGTGCCATCAGTGAGAGACAGGGAGGGAACACTGAAGCTTTCTTT. Protein: CAISERQGGNTEAFF. This chain uses TRBV10-3 with TRBJ1-1, with TRBD1 matching over 7 bases. In germline, CDR1 is ENHRY, CDR2 SYGVKD. The CDR3 is made up of 15 amino acids. V gave up 2 bases and J gave up 1 base; unmatched junction bases: 4.

Here the CDR3 reads CASSTRQGNTEAFF. CDR3 DNA sequence: TGTGCCAGCAGCACCCGACAGGGGAACACTGAAGCTTTCTTT. The chain links TRBV11-2 to TRBJ1-1, with 7 bases matching TRBD1. Germline loops: CDR1 SGHAT, CDR2 FQNNGV. This CDR3 is built from 14 residues. The V and J ends lost 5 bases and 1 base, in that order; junction bases with no gene match: 4.

This chain links TRBV4-1 with TRBJ1-5; 10 nucleotides agree with TRBD1. J was trimmed by 1 base and V by 4 bases; bases with no gene match: 7. The CDR3 spans 17 residues. Germline V lookup: CDR1 MGHRA, CDR2 YSYEKL. The CDR3 loop reads CASSPGTGDVSNQPQHF. CDR3 sequence (DNA): TGCGCCAGCAGCCCCGGGACAGGGGACGTGAGCAATCAGCCCCAGCATTTT.

This clone has a handful of counts. This chain connects TRBV15 to TRBJ2-5, with no clear D. This CDR3 is 12 amino acids long. V lost 1 base and J 2 bases, leaving 2 bases between the germline ends. Germline values: CDR1 LNHNV, CDR2 YYDKDF (reference sequence). Here the CDR3 reads CATSRAQETQYF. The DNA for the CDR3 is TGTGCCACCAGCAGAGCACAAGAGACCCAGTACTTC.

This clone came up a few times. The chain has TRBV30 and TRBJ2-2, with D perhaps matching TRBD2 (6 bases). V lost 0 bases to trimming and J lost 4 bases, with 15 bases between them. Germline V CDR1 and CDR2: GTSNPN, SVGIG (reference sequence). This CDR3 spans 16 amino acids. The CDR3 protein is CAWSVTGLARTGELFF. The DNA for the CDR3 is TGTGCCTGGAGTGTAACGGGACTCGCTCGCACCGGGGAGCTGTTTTTT. Full variable domain (missing parts from reference TRBV30 and TRBJ2-2): SQTIHQWPATLVQPVGSPLSLECTVEGTSNPNLYWYRQAAGRGLQLLFYSVGIGQISSEVPQNLSASRPQDRQFILSSKKLLLSDSGFYLCAWSVTGLARTGELFFGEGSRLTVL.

CDR3 region: CASSLGQGGTEAFF. The CDR3 region has the DNA TGTGCCAGCAGCTTGGGGCAGGGTGGCACTGAAGCTTTCTTT. The gene calls are TRBV5-4 and TRBJ1-1; tentatively, D is TRBD1 (5 bases). The germline CDR1 and CDR2 sequences are SGHNT and YYREEE (reference sequence). Trimming removed 0 bases at V and 4 bases at J, with 10 bases between. The CDR3 runs 14 residues.